The T cell receptor beta chain described here comes from a study of shared clonotypes between healthy human individuals. Sequencing was performed with immunoSEQ multiplex PCR; in TCRdb, only in-frame clones are kept and a portion is missing. The profile shows approximately 500,000 clones, 70% to 80% of them singletons. This CDR3 is 14 amino acids long. Germline lookup yields CDR1 MNHEY and CDR2 SVGAGI. V was shortened by 5 bases and J by 2 bases, with 9 bases between the two germline ends. The V call is TRBV6-5, the J call TRBJ1-4; possible D gene TRBD1, 6 bases. The TCR originated in a woman in her forties in good health. Some clones in this sample may be carry-over from other donors' samples. The sequenced sample consisted of PBMCs. For the CDR3, the DNA is TGTGCCAGCAGTGGCAGGGGCACTAATGAAAAACTGTTTTTT. Its translation is CASSGRGTNEKLFF.